A single sample gave rise to the 10 T cell receptor beta chains below, sequenced in a study of monozygotic twins with inflammatory bowel disease. TCRdb reprocessed the 5' RACE reads, with one entry per CDR3 protein and no DNA. The sample shows some 400,000 distinct CDR3 sequences, and 2% to 2.5% sits with its ten largest clones. Sample: blood. These receptors all stem from a human donor with ulcerative colitis or Crohn's disease, or a healthy co-twin of an affected twin (not recorded which).

V gene TRBV7-2 combines with J gene TRBJ1-5. The CDR3 length is 13 residues. Germline V gene data show CDR1 as SGHTA and CDR2 as FQGNSA. CDR3 residues: CASSLRGGQPQHF.

The chain employs TRBV29-1 and TRBJ1-4. This CDR3 has 15 residues. From germline, CDR1 is SQVTM and CDR2 ANQGSEA. CDR3 amino acids: CSVGPSAGTNEKLFF.

The chain recombines TRBV4-1 with TRBJ1-5; lacking DNA, the TRBD1 call made by TCRdb goes unchecked. In germline, CDR1 is MGHRA, CDR2 YSYEKL. The CDR3 sequence is 16 residues long. CDR3 sequence: CASSPSQTGSYQPQHF.

The chain combines TRBV4-2 with TRBJ2-1. The CDR3 extends over 13 amino acids. Germline V gives CDR1 LGHNA, CDR2 YNFKEQ. CDR3 amino acids: CASSQELFFEQFF.

The chain joins TRBV20-1 to TRBJ2-7. The CDR3 is 13 amino acids. The germline CDR1 and CDR2 sequences are DFQATT and SNEGSKA (reference sequence). The CDR3 loop reads CSASTPRGLEQYF.

This chain links TRBV7-9 with TRBJ2-3; TCRdb lists TRBD2, though no DNA is available to test this call. This CDR3 region has 15 residues. Germline CDR1 SEHNR, CDR2 FQNEAQ (reference sequence). CDR3: CASSFGTSGSDTQYF.

The chain employs TRBV20-1 and TRBJ2-1; there is no DNA to check the TCRdb D call of TRBD2. The CDR3 runs to 13 residues. Per the germline V gene, CDR1 is DFQATT and CDR2 is SNEGSKA (reference sequence). CDR3 amino acids: CTPWTRGYNEQFF.

The V call is TRBV5-1, the J call TRBJ2-5; absent DNA, TCRdb's TRBD1 call cannot be checked. Germline CDR1 is SGHRS and CDR2 is YFSETQ. The CDR3 totals 16 residues. This CDR3 reads CASSLFGTDLQETQYF.

The chain links TRBV20-1 to TRBJ1-2. Per germline, CDR1 DFQATT and CDR2 SNEGSKA (reference sequence). The CDR3 covers 15 residues. The CDR3 loop is CSARDEQGPSGGYTF.

This chain joins TRBV19 and TRBJ1-1; TCRdb outputs TRBD1, but without DNA this stays unchecked. The CDR3 sequence is 11 residues long. Per the germline V gene, CDR1 is LNHDA and CDR2 is SQIVND (reference sequence). The CDR3 reads CASSNTGTAFF.